This T cell receptor beta chain was captured by sequencing in a study of T cell repertoires in cytomegalovirus infection. Study-level information: Newly reported HLA-C-restricted and thoroughly characterized HLA-B-restricted CMV epitopes were employed. Carrying CMV and the relevant HLA type showed in public TCR beta signatures.

As concerns this clonotype: The antigen is not known.

Findings and limits, study-wide: HLA-C-restricted CMV clonotypes gave the most frequent clonotype in two of eight donors. CMV carriers having the relevant HLA were flagged by cumulative public TCR beta family frequency.

CDR3 size: 14 residues. The V and J ends lost 6 bases and 8 bases, in that order; junction bases with no gene match: 8. TCRdb analysed the reads with MiXCR anew, one entry per CDR3 protein. The table lists some 700,000 distinct CDR3 sequences, 33% of them singletons. This TCR came from a human donor in good health (CMV status not recorded). Some clones in this sample may be carry-over from other donors' samples. The rearrangement uses TRBV12-3 or TRBV12-4 and TRBJ2-1, with TRBD1 matching 9 bases. The sample consisted of cultured PBMCs, taken from culture after CMV antigen stimulation. The CDR3 DNA follows: TGTGCCAGCAGGCCGGGACAGGGTACCGATGAGCAGTTCTTC. This translates into CASRPGQGTDEQFF.